Listed below are T cell receptor beta chains from one sample, sequenced in a study of blood T cell repertoires in COVID-19. Here immunoSEQ multiplex PCR was the method, and the copy in TCRdb shows in-frame clones only, minus some. The sample lists roughly 280,000 clones, around 78% occurring once. Source material: peripheral blood. Receptors originate from a man aged 55 to 70 who had recovered from COVID-19. Both conserved end residues are part of each CDR3. A D gene is named only where the DNA matches it firmly. Size tells how often a clone was seen (once, few, many) or the class of an expanded clone, and some rows leave it out.

V gene	J gene	D gene	clone size	CDR3 DNA	CDR3 protein
TRBV5-5	TRBJ1-3	TRBD1	few	TGTGCCAGCAGCTTGGCCGAGACAGGGTTTGGAAACACCATATATTTT	CASSLAETGFGNTIYF
TRBV14	TRBJ2-5	.	.	TGTGCCAGCAGCTTTGCCGGGGAAGCGAGGGAGACCCAGTACTTC	CASSFAGEARETQYF
TRBV29-1	TRBJ2-1	TRBD1	.	TGCAGCTCAAAGGGACAGGGGTGGAATGAGCAGTTCTTC	CSSKGQGWNEQFF
TRBV19	TRBJ2-1	TRBD1	few	TGTGCCAGTAGTAGGACAGGGCCCAATGAGCAGTTCTTC	CASSRTGPNEQFF
TRBV7-9	TRBJ2-7	.	few	TGTGCCAGCAGCTTAGTAGACGAGCAGTACTTC	CASSLVDEQYF
TRBV2	TRBJ2-3	.	.	TGTGCCAGCAGTGAGGTCAGGGTGGCCACAGATACGCAGTATTTT	CASSEVRVATDTQYF
TRBV3-1/TRBV3-2	TRBJ2-5	TRBD1	.	TGTGCCAGCAGCCCAGTGGGACAGGGGGGGAGAGAGACCCAGTACTTC	CASSPVGQGGRETQYF
TRBV9	TRBJ1-6	.	.	TGTGCCAGCAGCGTCGCAGACTATAATTCACCCCTCCACTTT	CASSVADYNSPLHF
TRBV5-4	TRBJ2-1	.	.	TGTGCCAGCTACAGCTTTAGCAATGAGCAGTTCTTC	CASYSFSNEQFF
TRBV30	TRBJ1-5	.	.	TGTGCCTGGAGCATCAACGGGGGGCATAGGCCCCAGCATTTT	CAWSINGGHRPQHF
TRBV7-9	TRBJ2-1	.	.	TGTGCCAGCAGCTCCGGACACCACAATGAGCAGTTCTTC	CASSSGHHNEQFF
TRBV5-4	TRBJ2-7	TRBD2	.	TGTGCCAGCAGTTCCGCGGGGGGAGGGAGGGCCGAGCAGTACTTC	CASSSAGGGRAEQYF
TRBV5-1	TRBJ2-7	TRBD1	.	TGCGCCAGCAGCTCGACAGGGCTCTACGAGCAGTACTTC	CASSSTGLYEQYF
TRBV29-1	TRBJ2-1	TRBD1	.	TGCAGCGTCGACACAGGGGGAATATACAATGAGCAGTTCTTC	CSVDTGGIYNEQFF
TRBV7-3	TRBJ2-1	TRBD1	.	TGTGCCAGCAGCCAGGACAGGGGGGCCTACAATGAGCAGTTCTTC	CASSQDRGAYNEQFF
TRBV5-4	TRBJ2-1	TRBD2	.	TGTGCCAGCAGAACGGGACTAGCGGGAGGGCCTGGATCCAATGAGCAGTTCTTC	CASRTGLAGGPGSNEQFF
TRBV6-6	TRBJ2-4	TRBD2	.	TGTGCCAGAGGCGGGGGGTTGGACAAAAACATTCAGTACTTC	CARGGGLDKNIQYF
TRBV18	TRBJ2-2	.	.	TGTGCCAGCTCACCCCTCTCTTACGGCACCGGGGAGCTGTTTTTT	CASSPLSYGTGELFF
TRBV7-9	TRBJ1-1	.	.	TGTGCCAGCAGCTTAGCTGGGGCAGGAATGAAGACTGAAGCTTTCTTT	CASSLAGAGMKTEAFF
TRBV6-5	TRBJ1-4	TRBD1	.	TGTGCCAGCCGTTCGACAGGGGTGCGTGAAAAACTGTTTTTT	CASRSTGVREKLFF
TRBV6-4	TRBJ2-1	TRBD1	.	TGTGCCAGCAGAGCGGACAGGGCGAATGAGCAGTTCTTC	CASRADRANEQFF
TRBV3-1/TRBV3-2	TRBJ1-5	.	.	TGTGCCAGCAGCCGGGACACCGATAGCAATCAGCCCCAGCATTTT	CASSRDTDSNQPQHF
TRBV2	TRBJ1-5	.	.	TGTGCCAGCAGTGAATCGGGGGGCCTGGGCAATCAGCCCCAGCATTTT	CASSESGGLGNQPQHF
TRBV3-1/TRBV3-2	TRBJ2-5	.	few	TGTGCCAGCAGCCAAGAAGGAAGGGGAAGGGGAGAGACCCAGTACTTC	CASSQEGRGRGETQYF
TRBV24-1	TRBJ1-1	.	.	TGTGCCACCTCCTTCGTGAGGCGAGCGTGGAACACTGAAGCTTTCTTT	CATSFVRRAWNTEAFF
TRBV7-9	TRBJ2-7	.	.	TGTGCCAGCAGCTTAGGACAGGTGGTCGTATACGAGCAGTACTTC	CASSLGQVVVYEQYF
TRBV7-3	TRBJ1-1	.	.	TGTGCCAGCAGGTCCGGGGGGGCGATGAACACTGAAGCTTTCTTT	CASRSGGAMNTEAFF
TRBV6-6	TRBJ2-2	TRBD1	.	TGTGCCAGCAGCCCGGGACAGGGTGGGTCCGGGGAGCTGTTTTTT	CASSPGQGGSGELFF
TRBV5-4	TRBJ1-4	.	.	TGTGCCAGCAGCTTGGAGACACCAACTAATGAAAAACTGTTTTTT	CASSLETPTNEKLFF
TRBV12-5	TRBJ2-3	.	.	TGTGCTAGTGGTTTGGGACTTTCATCTAGCACAGATACGCAGTATTTT	CASGLGLSSSTDTQYF
TRBV21-1	TRBJ2-1	.	.	TGTGCCAGCAGCAAAGTCTTGCTGGGACAGCCATTTTGGAATGAGCAGTTCTTC	CASSKVLLGQPFWNEQFF
TRBV30	TRBJ1-5	.	.	TGTGCCTGGAGTTTCGGGGAAGGTGGGGGCAATCAGCCCCAGCATTTT	CAWSFGEGGGNQPQHF
TRBV25-1	TRBJ1-2	TRBD1	few	TGTGCCAGCAGTGAACCAGGGGGCTATGGCTACACCTTC	CASSEPGGYGYTF
TRBV27	TRBJ2-3	TRBD2	.	TGTGCCAGCAGTTTGGCGGGGGGCGCCATTAGCACAGATACGCAGTATTTT	CASSLAGGAISTDTQYF
TRBV5-4	TRBJ2-2	TRBD2	once	TGTGCCAGCAGCTCCGAGGGACTAGCGGCCTACACCGGGGAGCTGTTTTTT	CASSSEGLAAYTGELFF
TRBV5-1	TRBJ1-2	.	few	TGCGCCAGCAGCTTGGGACAGACATATGGCTACACCTTC	CASSLGQTYGYTF
TRBV10-3	TRBJ1-2	TRBD1	.	TGTGCCACGGGACAGGGGGACTATGGCTACACCTTC	CATGQGDYGYTF
TRBV7-3	TRBJ1-1	.	few	TGTGCCAGCAGCTTAACCCCCCAGGGGTTGGGAGCTTTCTTT	CASSLTPQGLGAFF